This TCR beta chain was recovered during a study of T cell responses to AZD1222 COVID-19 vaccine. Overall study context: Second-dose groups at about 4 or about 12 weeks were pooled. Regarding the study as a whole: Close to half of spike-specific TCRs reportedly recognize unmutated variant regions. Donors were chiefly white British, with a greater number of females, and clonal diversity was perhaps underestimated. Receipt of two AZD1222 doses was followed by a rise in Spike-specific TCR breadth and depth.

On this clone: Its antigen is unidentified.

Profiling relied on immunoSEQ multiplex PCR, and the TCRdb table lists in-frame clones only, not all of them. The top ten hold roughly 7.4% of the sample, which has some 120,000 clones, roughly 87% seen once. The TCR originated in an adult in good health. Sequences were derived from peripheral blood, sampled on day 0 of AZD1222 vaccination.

For the CDR3, the DNA is TGCAGCGTTGATGTCCAGGGCGACACCGGGGAGCTGTTTTTT. As protein: CSVDVQGDTGELFF. The genes are TRBV29-1 and TRBJ2-2; a possible D gene is TRBD1 (5 bases). V was pared by 3 bases and J by 3 bases, with 11 bases between. Per the germline V gene, CDR1 is SQVTM and CDR2 is ANQGSEA. This CDR3 has 14 residues.